Listed below are T cell receptor beta chains from one sample, sequenced in a study of shared T cell receptors in the human thymus. The repertoire was sequenced with immunoSEQ multiplex PCR; TCRdb's copy has only in-frame clones and lacks some. Counted here are over 650,000 clones, around 87% occurring once; the ten biggest clones make up over 0.008%. These data were also filed under a second study, of human thymus T cells.

Sample: thymocytes. These receptors were obtained from a boy in the first two years of life with a congenital heart defect. Each CDR3 is given with its conserved first and last residue. D genes are given only for firm matches. The size of a clone is reported for some rows only, either as once, few or many, or as a class for expanded clones.

abundance	v_gene	d_gene	j_gene	CDR3aa	CDR3nt
.	TRBV19	.	TRBJ1-3	CASSSFSDRGNTIYF	TGTGCCAGTAGTTCCTTCTCCGATCGGGGAAACACCATATATTTT
.	TRBV19	.	TRBJ1-3	CASSYSGNTIYF	TGTGCCAGTAGCTACTCTGGAAACACCATATATTTT
.	TRBV5-1	TRBD1	TRBJ1-4	CASSRVDRTGKKEKLFF	TGCGCCAGCAGCCGAGTAGACCGGACAGGGAAAAAAGAAAAACTGTTTTTT
.	TRBV7-3	TRBD2	TRBJ2-1	CASSPLLAGGKNEQFF	TGTGCCAGCAGCCCACTACTAGCGGGGGGCAAAAATGAGCAGTTCTTC
once	TRBV5-4	TRBD2	TRBJ2-7	CASSFRRGSYEQYF	TGTGCCAGCAGCTTTCGGCGGGGGAGCTACGAGCAGTACTTC
.	TRBV6-5	.	TRBJ1-1	CASSYQGSEAFF	TGTGCCAGCAGTTACCAGGGAAGTGAAGCTTTCTTT
.	TRBV7-2	TRBD1	TRBJ1-3	CASSPRTGYSGNTIYF	TGTGCCAGCAGCCCAAGGACAGGGTACTCTGGAAACACCATATATTTT
.	TRBV10-2	TRBD1	TRBJ1-2	CASSESRTGNYGYTF	TGCGCCAGCAGTGAGTCGCGGACAGGGAACTATGGCTACACCTTC
once	TRBV6-1	TRBD1	TRBJ2-7	CASSGGTGGTYEQYF	TGTGCCAGCAGTGGGGGGACAGGGGGTACCTACGAGCAGTACTTC
.	TRBV7-2	.	TRBJ2-7	CASSRMTQEHASSYEQYF	TGTGCCAGCAGCCGAATGACACAGGAGCACGCTAGCTCCTACGAGCAGTACTTC
once	TRBV18	TRBD2	TRBJ2-2	CASSLHTPTSGFANTGELFF	TGTGCCAGCTCACTGCACACCCCGACTAGCGGGTTCGCGAACACCGGGGAGCTGTTTTTT
.	TRBV6-1	TRBD1	TRBJ1-2	CASSEFGTTGDYGYTF	TGTGCCAGCAGTGAATTTGGTACAACAGGGGACTATGGCTACACCTTC
.	TRBV4-1	TRBD2	TRBJ2-7	CASSQPSGGADEQYF	TGCGCCAGCAGCCAACCTAGCGGGGGGGCAGACGAGCAGTACTTC
.	TRBV27	.	TRBJ2-7	CASSFRGSSYEQYF	TGTGCCAGCAGTTTTAGGGGTAGCTCCTACGAGCAGTACTTC